Following are 23 T cell receptor beta chains from one sample sequenced in a study of blood T cells in healthy people across ages. The second PCR ran about 6 to 12 cycles with a sample-barcoded 5' primer and J-beta primers. Each CDR3 protein is one row after TCRdb ran MiXCR on the 5' RACE reads. Among about 730,000 distinct CDR3 sequences listed, roughly 45% were seen once. The sequenced sample consisted of blood. The receptor set was obtained from a woman aged 55-75 years in good health.

V and J are TRBV14 and TRBJ2-1; D is uncertain. Germline V gene sequence: CDR1 SGHDN, CDR2 FVKESK. The CDR3 has 16 residues. Trimming left V 4 bases short and J 2 bases short, with 15 bases between. The CDR3 DNA reads TGTGCCAGCAGCCCCAATCATCCGAGCCCCTACAATGAGCAGTTCTTC. Amino acid sequence: CASSPNHPSPYNEQFF.

The table lists this clonotype with a few counts. The J gene is TRBJ1-2, the V gene TRBV7-9, with TRBD1 as a possible D gene (5 bases). The V end was cut by 5 bases, the J end by 6 bases, with 13 bases between. This CDR3 is built from 13 residues. Looked up from germline, CDR1 is SEHNR and CDR2 is FQNEAQ (reference sequence). The CDR3 DNA reads as TGTGCCAGCAGCCGACGGGGGGAGGATGGCTACACCTTC. Protein: CASSRRGEDGYTF.

The chain recombines TRBV5-5 with TRBJ2-1, with 8 bases matching TRBD2. There are 15 residues in the CDR3. V shed 2 bases and J 2 bases; nucleotides not matched to a gene: 3. Looked up from germline, CDR1 is SGHKS and CDR2 is YYEKEE (reference sequence). The CDR3 loop is CASSLPGGPYNEQFF. The CDR3 DNA reads TGTGCCAGCAGCTTACCGGGAGGGCCCTACAATGAGCAGTTCTTC.

This CDR3 is CASSLELAGGFRETQYF. Here the CDR3 DNA reads TGTGCCAGCAGCTTAGAACTAGCGGGAGGTTTCCGAGAGACCCAGTACTTC. The chain is built from TRBV11-2 and TRBJ2-5; 12 bases align to TRBD2. V shed 0 bases, J shed 4 bases, and the junction held 6 bases outside the gene matches. CDR3 length: 17 residues. Germline-derived CDR1 and CDR2 are SGHAT and FQNNGV.

Many counts were recorded for this clonotype. The CDR3 nucleotides are TGTGCCAGCAGCTTAGGGCTTCTACTAGCACCCCCCCCCGCAGATACGCAGTATTTT. Encoded protein: CASSLGLLLAPPPADTQYF. V is TRBV7-2 and J is TRBJ2-3, with TRBD2 as a possible D gene (6 bases). The germline V gene has CDR1 SGHTA and CDR2 FQGNSA. The CDR3 is 19 amino acids. V gave up 1 base and J gave up 4 bases, with 24 bases separating them.

Details on this clonotype: A read error may be the cause here, since a much bigger clone is one base away. The rearrangement uses TRBV20-1 and TRBJ2-5; D possibly matches TRBD1 or TRBD2 (5 bases each). This CDR3 region has 12 residues. Germline assignment: CDR1 DFQATT and CDR2 SNEGSKA (reference sequence). Trimming pared 8 bases from V and 4 bases from J, leaving 14 bases between. CDR3 sequence: CSYDGDGETQYF. In DNA, the CDR3 is TGCAGTTACGACGGGGACGGAGAGACCCAGTACTTC.

The chain links TRBV4-2 to TRBJ2-3; 12 bases align to TRBD2. The CDR3 is made up of 17 amino acids. The V and J ends lost 5 bases and 4 bases, in that order; junction bases with no gene match: 10. CDR1 and CDR2 from the germline V gene are LGHNA and YNFKEQ. The DNA for the CDR3 is TGTGCCAGCAGCTCCCAGACTAGCGGGAGAGTGGCAGATACGCAGTATTTT. Translated, it gives CASSSQTSGRVADTQYF.

The chain combines TRBV30 with TRBJ1-6; tentatively, D is TRBD1 (6 bases). Germline CDR1 reads GTSNPN; CDR2 reads SVGIG (reference sequence). The CDR3 runs 14 residues. Trimming removed 2 bases from V and 5 bases from J, with 10 bases in between. For the CDR3, the DNA is TGTGCCTGGAGTCACCAGGGGAATAATTCACCCCTCCACTTT. This sequence encodes CAWSHQGNNSPLHF.

A few counts support this clonotype. V and J are TRBV6-6 and TRBJ2-5, with a weak D call TRBD1 (5 bases). The end of the DNA is better explained by TRBJ2-7, so the J call may be wrong. Germline V gives CDR1 MNHNY, CDR2 SVGAGI (reference sequence). This CDR3 comprises 15 residues. As DNA, the CDR3 is TGTGCCAGCAGTTACTCGAGGCAGGGAAGTGACGAGCAGTACTTC. Translated: CASSYSRQGSDEQYF.

The chain links TRBV6-1 to TRBJ2-1, with 7 bases that match TRBD1. Per germline, CDR1 MNHNS and CDR2 SASEGT. The CDR3 has 15 amino acids. With V trimmed by 6 bases and J by 10 bases, 15 bases remained unmatched. CDR3 in DNA: TGTGCCAGCAGGACTAATAAACAGGGGATCAAGGAGCAGTTCTTC. It codes for CASRTNKQGIKEQFF.

This clonotype was seen ten or more times. This CDR3 reads CASSPSGRLDTQYF. The CDR3 coding sequence is TGTGCCAGCAGTCCGAGCGGGAGGTTAGATACGCAGTATTTT. The V call is TRBV27, the J call TRBJ2-3; TRBD2 aligns across 9 bases. This CDR3 has 14 residues. The V segment lost 5 bases and the J segment 5 bases; nucleotides outside the gene matches: 5. From germline, CDR1 is MNHEY and CDR2 SMNVEV (reference sequence).

This clonotype showed up many times. The V call is TRBV6-2 or TRBV6-3, the J call TRBJ2-1, with 9 bases identical to TRBD2. CDR3 length: 16 residues. CDR1 and CDR2 (germline): MNHEY, SVGEGT. J gave up 4 bases and V 6 bases, and 10 bases lay outside the gene matches. The CDR3 DNA sequence: TGTGCCAGCAGGGATAGCGGGAGAAGAGGTTACAATGAGCAGTTCTTC. Amino acids: CASRDSGRRGYNEQFF.

J is TRBJ2-5 and V is TRBV14, with D possibly being TRBD1 (7 bases). Germline V gene lookup returns CDR1 SGHDN and CDR2 FVKESK. The CDR3 is made up of 17 amino acids. V was pared by 0 bases and J by 5 bases, with 19 bases between. The CDR3 nucleotides are TGTGCCAGCAGCCAAGATTGGTGGAGGGGGCGTTGGGAGACCCAGTACTTC. Its translation is CASSQDWWRGRWETQYF.

The chain joins TRBV7-2 to TRBJ2-3, with D perhaps given as TRBD1 or TRBD2 (7 bases each). Germline CDR1 reads SGHTA; CDR2 reads FQGNSA. The CDR3 is made up of 16 amino acids. V lost 6 bases and J lost 4, with 20 bases in between. The CDR3 protein is CASSPGGRGRSDTQYF. In nucleotides, the CDR3 is TGTGCCAGCAGTCCTGGGGGGAGGGGGCGGTCAGATACGCAGTATTTT.

J is TRBJ1-1 and V is TRBV4-2, with D hard to call. Trimming removed 1 base from V and 1 base from J, with 7 bases in between. This CDR3 is 14 amino acids long. Looked up from germline, CDR1 is LGHNA and CDR2 is YNFKEQ. CDR3 sequence (DNA): TGTGCCAGCAGCCAAGGTGGCGAGAACACTGAAGCTTTCTTT. This gives the protein CASSQGGENTEAFF.

This clonotype occurred many times. The gene calls are TRBV2 and TRBJ2-3; D unclear. CDR3 length equals 15 residues. Between the trimmed V and J ends, which lost 1 base and 5 bases, there was a span of 13 bases. Germline V gives CDR1 SNHLY, CDR2 FYNNEI. CDR3 sequence: CASSEGRVPGDTQYF. For the CDR3, the DNA is TGTGCCAGCAGTGAAGGTCGGGTCCCGGGAGATACGCAGTATTTT.

The chain is built from TRBV7-6 and TRBJ2-7; a possible D gene is TRBD1 (5 bases). Germline values: CDR1 SGHVS, CDR2 FNYEAQ. V dropped 2 bases and J dropped 3 bases, with 11 bases sitting between them. The CDR3 loop spans 14 amino acids. Written as DNA, the CDR3 is TGTGCCAGCAGCTTACAGGGCAATTACTACGAGCAGTACTTC. The encoded protein is CASSLQGNYYEQYF.

V and J are TRBV28 and TRBJ1-1, with D possibly matching TRBD1 (5 bases). V lost 3 bases and J 0 bases, leaving 17 bases between the germline ends. The CDR3 is made up of 17 amino acids. Per germline, CDR1 MDHEN and CDR2 SYDVKM. The DNA of the CDR3 is TGTGCCAGCAGTTTGGGTAGACAGTTGGGCATGAACACTGAAGCTTTCTTT. Translation gives CASSLGRQLGMNTEAFF.

The rearrangement links TRBV29-1 to TRBJ2-3; tentatively, D is TRBD2 (6 bases). The length of the CDR3 is 20 residues. Germline V gene data show CDR1 as SQVTM and CDR2 as ANQGSEA. The V end was cut by 4 bases, the J end by 1 base, with 30 bases between. The CDR3 protein is CSVGGGVKGLGGTRTDTQYF. The CDR3 region has the DNA TGCAGCGTTGGGGGTGGGGTTAAGGGACTCGGAGGGACTCGCACAGATACGCAGTATTTT.

Concerning this clonotype itself: This may come from a read error, since a much larger clone is one base off. The chain employs TRBV12-3 or TRBV12-4 and TRBJ2-3, with a possible D match to TRBD2 (6 bases). This CDR3 has 15 residues. The V and J ends lost 6 bases and 1 base respectively, with 14 bases between them. As DNA, the CDR3 is TGTGCCAGCAGCCCAGCCGTAGCGGGCACAGATACGCAGTATTTT. The encoded protein is CASSPAVAGTDTQYF.

The chain has TRBV7-8 and TRBJ2-3; no definite D call. V lost 0 bases and J 6 bases, leaving 10 bases between the germline ends. This CDR3 is 14 amino acids long. Germline V CDR1 and CDR2: SGHVS, FQNEAQ. This chain's CDR3 is CASSLAPKFDTQYF. The DNA of the CDR3 is TGTGCCAGCAGCTTAGCGCCGAAGTTTGATACGCAGTATTTT.

The chain links TRBV7-9 to TRBJ2-6, with D perhaps TRBD1 or TRBD2 (7 bases each). V lost 4 bases and J lost 0, with 16 bases in between. In germline, CDR1 is SEHNR, CDR2 FQNEAQ (reference sequence). The CDR3 extends over 18 amino acids. DNA for the CDR3: TGTGCCAGCAGCTCGCAGGGGGGGAGGAACTCTGGGGCCAACGTCCTGACTTTC. Translating gives CASSSQGGRNSGANVLTF.

The J gene is TRBJ2-2, the V gene TRBV4-2; 10 positions match TRBD2. The CDR3 sequence is 17 residues long. Losses at the gene ends were 0 bases for V and 8 bases for J; bases not matched to a gene: 9. Germline CDR1 is LGHNA and CDR2 is YNFKEQ. CDR3 region: CASSQESTSGASGELFF. DNA for the CDR3: TGTGCCAGCAGCCAAGAGTCAACTAGCGGGGCGTCGGGGGAGCTGTTTTTT.